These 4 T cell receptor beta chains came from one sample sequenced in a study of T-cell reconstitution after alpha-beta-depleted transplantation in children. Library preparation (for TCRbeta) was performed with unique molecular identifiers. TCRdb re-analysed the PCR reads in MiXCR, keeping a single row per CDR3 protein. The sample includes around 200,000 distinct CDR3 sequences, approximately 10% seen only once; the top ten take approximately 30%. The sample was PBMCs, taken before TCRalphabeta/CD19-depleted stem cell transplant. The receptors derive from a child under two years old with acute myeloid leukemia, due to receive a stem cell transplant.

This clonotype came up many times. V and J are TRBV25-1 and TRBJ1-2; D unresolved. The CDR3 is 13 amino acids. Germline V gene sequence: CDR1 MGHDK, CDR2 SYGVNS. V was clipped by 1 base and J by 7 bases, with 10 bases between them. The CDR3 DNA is TGTGCCAGCAGTGAATTTGAGGGTTCTGGCTACACCTTC. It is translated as CASSEFEGSGYTF.

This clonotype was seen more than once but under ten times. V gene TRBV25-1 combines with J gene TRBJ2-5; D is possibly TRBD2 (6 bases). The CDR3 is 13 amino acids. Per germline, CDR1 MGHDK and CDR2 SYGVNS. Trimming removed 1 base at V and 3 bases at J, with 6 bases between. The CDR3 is CASSEWGEETQYF. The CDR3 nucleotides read TGTGCCAGCAGTGAATGGGGGGAAGAGACCCAGTACTTC.

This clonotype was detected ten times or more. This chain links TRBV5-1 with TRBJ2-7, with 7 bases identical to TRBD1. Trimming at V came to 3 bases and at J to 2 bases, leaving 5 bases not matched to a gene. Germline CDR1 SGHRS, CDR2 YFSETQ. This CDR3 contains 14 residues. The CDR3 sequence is CASSSTGRTYEQYF. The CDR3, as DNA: TGCGCCAGCAGCTCGACAGGGAGAACCTACGAGCAGTACTTC.

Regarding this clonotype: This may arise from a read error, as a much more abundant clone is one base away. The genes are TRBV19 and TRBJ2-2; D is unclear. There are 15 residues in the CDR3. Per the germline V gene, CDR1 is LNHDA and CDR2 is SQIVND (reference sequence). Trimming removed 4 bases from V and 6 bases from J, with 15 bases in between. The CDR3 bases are TGTGCCAGTAGTAACGCACACTTCGTATCCGGGGAGCTGTTTTTT. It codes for CASSNAHFVSGELFF.